A selection of T cell receptor beta chains follows, all from one sample in a study of cytotoxic CD8 clonotypes in ibrutinib-treated CLL. The assay was immunoSEQ multiplex PCR, and TCRdb's table has in-frame clones only and misses some. Counted here are approximately 2,500 clones, 75% to 85% occurring once; the ten biggest clones make up roughly 27%. The sample here was PBMCs, taken before ibrutinib treatment. These receptors all stem from a human donor with chronic lymphocytic leukemia. The CDR3 runs from the conserved cysteine through the conserved F or W. The D gene is left open where the match is weak. Some rows have no size entry. The others give once, few or many, or a class for an expanded clone.

clone size | CDR3 length | D gene | J gene | V gene | CDR3 protein | CDR3 DNA
NA | 14 | TRBD1 | TRBJ2-7 | TRBV5-5 | CASSLQGLGYEQYF | TGTGCCAGCAGCTTACAGGGGTTGGGCTACGAGCAGTACTTC
NA | 14 | NA | TRBJ1-5 | TRBV6-5 | CASSSTDNSQPQHF | TGTGCCAGCAGTTCTACCGACAACTCTCAGCCCCAGCATTTT
NA | 15 | NA | TRBJ1-5 | TRBV10-3 | CAISNHGHSNQPQHF | TGTGCCATCAGTAACCACGGACATAGCAATCAGCCCCAGCATTTT
large | 13 | NA | TRBJ2-2 | TRBV19 | CASSNRNTGELFF | TGTGCCAGTAGTAACAGGAACACCGGGGAGCTGTTTTTT
NA | 15 | NA | TRBJ2-3 | TRBV5-1 | CASSLEELGTDTQYF | TGCGCCAGCAGCTTGGAGGAGCTGGGCACAGATACGCAGTATTTT
once | 13 | NA | TRBJ1-2 | TRBV19 | CASSLSWNYGYTF | TGTGCCAGTAGTTTAAGCTGGAACTATGGCTACACCTTC
NA | 16 | NA | TRBJ2-1 | TRBV6-6 | CASSYSTFARLNEQFF | TGTGCCAGCAGTTACTCGACATTCGCCCGCCTCAATGAGCAGTTCTTC
NA | 12 | NA | TRBJ1-1 | TRBV27 | CASGLVGGVAFF | TGTGCCAGCGGGTTGGTTGGCGGAGTAGCTTTCTTT
NA | 13 | NA | TRBJ1-6 | TRBV2 | CASEVGDNSPLHF | TGTGCCAGCGAGGTGGGGGATAATTCACCCCTCCACTTT
NA | 15 | NA | TRBJ2-3 | TRBV5-1 | CASRRDGHGPDTQYF | TGCGCCAGCCGTAGAGACGGCCACGGCCCAGATACGCAGTATTTT
once | 14 | NA | TRBJ2-1 | TRBV14 | CASSQELAYNEQFF | TGTGCCAGCAGCCAAGAACTAGCTTACAATGAGCAGTTCTTC
NA | 13 | TRBD1 | TRBJ2-1 | TRBV7-9 | CASSLYRGDEQFF | TGTGCCAGCAGCTTATACAGGGGGGATGAGCAGTTCTTC
few | 14 | NA | TRBJ1-1 | TRBV5-4 | CASRGLHANTEAFF | TGTGCCAGCAGGGGGCTACATGCGAACACTGAAGCTTTCTTT
NA | 14 | NA | TRBJ2-3 | TRBV12-5 | CASGLGTGEDTQYF | TGTGCTAGTGGTTTGGGGACGGGGGAAGATACGCAGTATTTT
NA | 15 | NA | TRBJ1-5 | TRBV7-8 | CASSLGRGLHQPQHF | TGTGCCAGCAGCTTAGGCAGGGGCTTACATCAGCCCCAGCATTTT
NA | 13 | TRBD1 | TRBJ2-7 | TRBV5-1 | CASSEQGGNEQYF | TGCGCCAGCAGTGAACAGGGGGGAAACGAGCAGTACTTC
NA | 13 | TRBD2 | TRBJ2-3 | TRBV29-1 | CSVEQRGSDTQYF | TGCAGCGTTGAACAGCGGGGATCAGATACGCAGTATTTT
NA | 13 | NA | TRBJ2-7 | TRBV2 | CASTKGGQYEQYF | TGTGCCAGCACCAAGGGTGGGCAGTACGAGCAGTACTTC
NA | 13 | NA | TRBJ2-3 | TRBV27 | CASRRLGPDTQYF | TGTGCCAGCAGACGACTAGGCCCAGATACGCAGTATTTT
NA | 15 | TRBD1 | TRBJ1-4 | TRBV13 | CASSIRTGQNEKLFF | TGTGCCAGCAGCATAAGGACAGGGCAAAATGAAAAACTGTTTTTT
NA | 13 | NA | TRBJ1-3 | TRBV5-1 | CASSPSSGNTIYF | TGCGCCAGCAGTCCAAGCTCTGGAAACACCATATATTTT
NA | 16 | NA | TRBJ1-2 | TRBV19 | CASTPAERGLGYGYTF | TGTGCCAGTACCCCCGCCGAGAGGGGATTAGGGTATGGCTACACCTTC
once | 14 | NA | TRBJ1-6 | TRBV11-1 | CASSFLGGEAPLHF | TGTGCCAGCAGCTTTTTGGGAGGGGAGGCACCCCTCCACTTT
NA | 13 | NA | TRBJ1-4 | TRBV27 | CASSGSVNEKLFF | TGTGCCAGCAGTGGGTCCGTTAATGAAAAACTGTTTTTT
NA | 15 | NA | TRBJ1-6 | TRBV6-5 | CASSYSAGVNSPLHF | TGTGCCAGCAGTTACTCGGCAGGGGTAAATTCACCCCTCCACTTT
NA | 16 | NA | TRBJ2-5 | TRBV11-2 | CASTPRAAGKQETQYF | TGTGCCAGCACCCCCCGGGCTGCGGGGAAGCAAGAGACCCAGTACTTC
few | 14 | TRBD2 | TRBJ2-1 | TRBV19 | CASRVLAGEHEQFF | TGTGCCAGTAGGGTACTAGCGGGGGAGCATGAGCAGTTCTTC
NA | 16 | NA | TRBJ2-2 | TRBV21-1 | CASSEVNTGLTGELFF | TGTGCCAGCAGCGAGGTCAACACAGGCTTGACCGGGGAGCTGTTTTTT
NA | 15 | TRBD2 | TRBJ2-3 | TRBV29-1 | CSVAYSGGVTDTQYF | TGCAGCGTTGCCTATAGCGGGGGCGTCACAGATACGCAGTATTTT
NA | 13 | NA | TRBJ2-7 | TRBV5-6 | CASSFWGPYEQYF | TGTGCCAGCAGCTTTTGGGGCCCCTACGAGCAGTACTTC
NA | 16 | NA | TRBJ2-1 | TRBV15 | CATSRDLGGRVNEQFF | TGTGCCACCAGCAGAGATTTGGGGGGGCGGGTCAATGAGCAGTTCTTC
NA | 13 | TRBD1 | TRBJ2-7 | TRBV5-4 | CASSRDSAYEQYF | TGTGCCAGCAGCCGGGACAGCGCCTACGAGCAGTACTTC
NA | 12 | NA | TRBJ1-1 | TRBV5-1 | CASSPDPKRAFF | TGCGCCAGCAGCCCCGACCCGAAACGAGCTTTCTTT
NA | 16 | TRBD2 | TRBJ2-1 | TRBV5-4 | CASRTSGGASYNEQFF | TGTGCCAGCAGGACTAGCGGGGGGGCCTCCTACAATGAGCAGTTCTTC
NA | 15 | NA | TRBJ1-1 | TRBV10-2 | CASYAPGTGNTEAFF | TGCGCCAGCTACGCTCCGGGAACGGGGAACACTGAAGCTTTCTTT
NA | 17 | NA | TRBJ1-6 | TRBV9 | CASSVASRTVKNSPLHF | TGTGCCAGCAGCGTAGCTTCTCGGACAGTGAAAAATTCACCCCTCCACTTT
NA | 13 | NA | TRBJ2-7 | TRBV10-3 | CAISSTGGYEQYF | TGTGCCATCAGCTCGACGGGCGGATACGAGCAGTACTTC
NA | 15 | NA | TRBJ1-6 | TRBV5-6 | CASSLGYRDNSPLHF | TGTGCCAGCAGCTTGGGATACCGGGATAATTCACCCCTCCACTTT
NA | 14 | TRBD2 | TRBJ2-3 | TRBV11-2 | CASMPSGGEDTQYF | TGTGCCAGCATGCCTAGCGGGGGGGAGGATACGCAGTATTTT
NA | 15 | TRBD1 | TRBJ2-7 | TRBV5-1 | CASSFGQGSINEQYF | TGCGCCAGCAGCTTCGGACAGGGGAGTATTAACGAGCAGTACTTC
NA | 14 | NA | TRBJ1-3 | TRBV6-1 | CASSESVSGNTIYF | TGTGCCAGCAGTGAATCAGTCTCTGGAAACACCATATATTTT
NA | 13 | NA | TRBJ2-7 | TRBV4-1 | CASSLQGTYEQYF | TGCGCCAGCAGCCTACAGGGTACCTACGAGCAGTACTTC
NA | 15 | TRBD1 | TRBJ2-2 | TRBV27 | CASSGGTGADGELFF | TGTGCCAGCAGTGGGGGGACAGGGGCTGACGGGGAGCTGTTTTTT
NA | 17 | TRBD2 | TRBJ2-5 | TRBV5-1 | CASSLGLAGVYQETQYF | TGCGCCAGCAGCTTGGGGCTAGCGGGAGTGTACCAAGAGACCCAGTACTTC
NA | 15 | NA | TRBJ1-3 | TRBV6-5 | CASSRFSDSGNTIYF | TGTGCCAGCAGTCGATTCAGCGACTCTGGAAACACCATATATTTT
NA | 15 | TRBD2 | TRBJ2-2 | TRBV4-1 | CASSRSGGPGGELFF | TGCGCCAGCAGCCGATCGGGGGGGCCCGGCGGGGAGCTGTTTTTT
NA | 17 | TRBD1 | TRBJ1-1 | TRBV5-1 | CASSPGHRGVANTEAFF | TGCGCCAGCAGCCCCGGCCACAGGGGGGTGGCGAACACTGAAGCTTTCTTT
NA | 15 | TRBD2 | TRBJ2-1 | TRBV4-2 | CASSQEWGGYNEQFF | TGTGCCAGCAGCCAAGAGTGGGGGGGTTACAATGAGCAGTTCTTC
NA | 16 | NA | TRBJ1-3 | TRBV2 | CASRDGAGGPGNTIYF | TGTGCCAGCAGGGATGGGGCTGGGGGCCCTGGAAACACCATATATTTT
NA | 16 | TRBD2 | TRBJ2-5 | TRBV10-2 | CASSESWAGGQETQYF | TGCGCCAGCAGTGAGTCTTGGGCGGGGGGCCAAGAGACCCAGTACTTC
few | 16 | NA | TRBJ1-5 | TRBV25-1 | CASRQNYIVRNQPQHF | TGTGCCAGCAGGCAAAACTACATCGTTCGCAATCAGCCCCAGCATTTT
NA | 15 | TRBD1 | TRBJ2-1 | TRBV4-1 | CASRWDRRLYNEQFF | TGCGCCAGCAGATGGGACAGGAGGCTCTACAATGAGCAGTTCTTC
NA | 16 | TRBD1 | TRBJ2-3 | TRBV5-1 | CASSSLGTGKTDTQYF | TGCGCCAGCAGCTCTCTAGGGACAGGGAAGACAGATACGCAGTATTTT
once | 14 | NA | TRBJ1-5 | TRBV7-9 | CASSSLRDNQPQHF | TGTGCCAGCAGCTCCTTGAGGGACAATCAGCCCCAGCATTTT
NA | 14 | TRBD1 | TRBJ2-7 | TRBV5-5 | CASSSQGVGYEQYF | TGTGCCAGCAGCTCGCAGGGGGTCGGCTACGAGCAGTACTTC
NA | 14 | NA | TRBJ2-7 | TRBV19 | CASSIPGPSYEQYF | TGTGCCAGTAGTATCCCCGGCCCCTCCTACGAGCAGTACTTC
NA | 15 | TRBD1 | TRBJ1-5 | TRBV4-1 | CASSLGTGENQPQHF | TGCGCCAGCAGCCTGGGGACAGGGGAGAATCAGCCCCAGCATTTT
few | 14 | NA | TRBJ1-5 | TRBV2 | CASSEANSNQPQHF | TGTGCCAGCAGTGAAGCCAATAGCAATCAGCCCCAGCATTTT
NA | 14 | NA | TRBJ1-4 | TRBV6-6 | CASSYGQPNEKLFF | TGTGCCAGCAGTTACGGCCAGCCTAATGAAAAACTGTTTTTT